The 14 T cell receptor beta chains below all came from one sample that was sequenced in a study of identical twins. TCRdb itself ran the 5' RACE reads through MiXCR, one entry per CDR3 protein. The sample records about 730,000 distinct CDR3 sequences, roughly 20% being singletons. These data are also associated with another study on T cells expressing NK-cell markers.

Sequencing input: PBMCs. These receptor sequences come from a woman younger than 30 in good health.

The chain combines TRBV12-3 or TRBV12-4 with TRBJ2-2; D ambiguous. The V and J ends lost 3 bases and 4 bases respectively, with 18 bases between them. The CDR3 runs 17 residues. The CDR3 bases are TGTGCCAGCAGTTTTCTCCCAACGGGTAGAATCACCGGGGAGCTGTTTTTT. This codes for CASSFLPTGRITGELFF.

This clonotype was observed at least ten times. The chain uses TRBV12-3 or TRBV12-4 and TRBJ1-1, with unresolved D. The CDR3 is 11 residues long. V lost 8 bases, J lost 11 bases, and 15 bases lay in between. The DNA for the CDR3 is TGTGCCAGCGGGGTTCGTGGGGATGCTTTCTTT. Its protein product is CASGVRGDAFF.

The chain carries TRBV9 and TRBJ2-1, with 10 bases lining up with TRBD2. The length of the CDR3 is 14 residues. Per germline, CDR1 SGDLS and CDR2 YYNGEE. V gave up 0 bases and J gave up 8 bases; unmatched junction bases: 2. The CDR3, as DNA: TGTGCCAGCAGCGTAGACGGACTAGCGGATGAGCAGTTCTTC. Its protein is CASSVDGLADEQFF.

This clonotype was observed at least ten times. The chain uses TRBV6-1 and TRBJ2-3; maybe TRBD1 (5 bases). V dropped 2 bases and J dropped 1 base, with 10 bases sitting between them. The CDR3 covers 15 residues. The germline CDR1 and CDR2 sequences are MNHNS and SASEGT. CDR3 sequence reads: CASSEWGRGTDTQYF. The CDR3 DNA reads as TGTGCCAGCAGTGAATGGGGCAGGGGCACAGATACGCAGTATTTT.

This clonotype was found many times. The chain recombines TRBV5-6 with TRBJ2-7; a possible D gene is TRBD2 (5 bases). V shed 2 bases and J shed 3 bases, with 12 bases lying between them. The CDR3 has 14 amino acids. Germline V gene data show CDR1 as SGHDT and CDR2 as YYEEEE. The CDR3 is CASSFLEERYEQYF. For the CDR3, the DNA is TGTGCCAGCAGCTTTTTGGAGGAACGCTACGAGCAGTACTTC.

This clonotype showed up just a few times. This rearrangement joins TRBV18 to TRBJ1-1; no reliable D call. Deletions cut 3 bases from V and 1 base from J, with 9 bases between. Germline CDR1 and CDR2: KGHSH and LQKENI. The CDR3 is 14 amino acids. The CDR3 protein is CASSPFGSNTEAFF. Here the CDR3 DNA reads TGTGCCAGCTCACCGTTTGGTTCGAACACTGAAGCTTTCTTT.

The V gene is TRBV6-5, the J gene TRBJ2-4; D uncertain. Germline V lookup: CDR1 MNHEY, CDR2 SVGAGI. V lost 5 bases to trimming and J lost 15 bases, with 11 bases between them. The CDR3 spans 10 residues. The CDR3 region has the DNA TGTGCCAGCAGTACCGGGCCCTCGTACTTC. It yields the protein CASSTGPSYF.

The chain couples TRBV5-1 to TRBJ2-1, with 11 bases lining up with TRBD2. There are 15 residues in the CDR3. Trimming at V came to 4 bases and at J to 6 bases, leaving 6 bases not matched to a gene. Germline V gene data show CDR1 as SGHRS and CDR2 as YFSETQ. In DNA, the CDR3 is TGCGCCAGCAGCCAACTAGCGGGAGTGGGCAATGAGCAGTTCTTC. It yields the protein CASSQLAGVGNEQFF. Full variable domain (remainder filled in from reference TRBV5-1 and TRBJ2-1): KAGVTQTPRYLIKTRGQQVTLSCSPISGHRSVSWYQQTPGQGLQFLFEYFSETQRNKGNFPGRFSGRQFSNSRSEMNVSTLELGDSALYLCASSQLAGVGNEQFFGPGTRLTVL.

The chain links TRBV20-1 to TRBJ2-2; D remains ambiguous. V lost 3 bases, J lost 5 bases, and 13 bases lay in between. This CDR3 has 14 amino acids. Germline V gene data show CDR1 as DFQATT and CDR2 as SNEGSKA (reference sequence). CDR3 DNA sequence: TGCAGTGCTAGCCGCGACCCTGCTACCGGGGAGCTGTTTTTT. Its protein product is CSASRDPATGELFF.

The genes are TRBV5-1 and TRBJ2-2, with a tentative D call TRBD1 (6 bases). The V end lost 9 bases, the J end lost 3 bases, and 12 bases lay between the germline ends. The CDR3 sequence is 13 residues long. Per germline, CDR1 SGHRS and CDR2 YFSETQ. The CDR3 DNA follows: TGCGCCACCAACAGGGCTGACACCGGGGAGCTGTTTTTT. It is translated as CATNRADTGELFF.

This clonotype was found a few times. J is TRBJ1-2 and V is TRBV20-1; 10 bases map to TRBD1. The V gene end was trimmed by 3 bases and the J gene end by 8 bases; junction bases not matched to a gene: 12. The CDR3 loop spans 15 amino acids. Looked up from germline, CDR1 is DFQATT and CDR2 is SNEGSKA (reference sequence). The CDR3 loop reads CSARAIGQGVDGYTF. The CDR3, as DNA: TGCAGTGCTAGGGCAATAGGACAGGGGGTCGACGGCTACACCTTC.

Here the CDR3 reads CASSVGTGTDTQYF. CDR3 sequence (DNA): TGTGCCAGCAGCGTAGGGACAGGCACAGATACGCAGTATTTT. The rearrangement joins TRBV9 to TRBJ2-3, with D perhaps matching TRBD1 (6 bases). In germline, CDR1 is SGDLS, CDR2 YYNGEE. The CDR3 runs 14 residues. Between the trimmed V and J ends, which lost 0 bases and 1 base, there was a span of 6 bases.

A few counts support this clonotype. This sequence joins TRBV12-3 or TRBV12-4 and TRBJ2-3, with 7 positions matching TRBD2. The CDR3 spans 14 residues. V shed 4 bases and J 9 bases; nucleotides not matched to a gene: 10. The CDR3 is CASSSPAGQATQYF. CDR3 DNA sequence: TGTGCCAGCAGTTCCCCAGCGGGGCAGGCAACGCAGTATTTT.

The CDR3 loop is CSGLTGGRQTYEQYF. CDR3 DNA sequence: TGCAGTGGCCTTACAGGGGGTCGACAAACTTACGAGCAGTACTTC. This chain uses TRBV20-1 with TRBJ2-7; TRBD1 aligns across 8 bases. This CDR3 has 15 residues. Germline CDR1 is DFQATT and CDR2 is SNEGSKA (reference sequence). Germline trimming cut 7 bases from V and 4 bases from J; bases unmatched to any gene: 15.